This TCR beta chain originates from a study of glioma-infiltrating T cells after dendritic cell vaccination. Study background: Samples are from glioblastoma patients in Phase I and II dendritic cell vaccine trials. Points from the study as a whole: Longer survival after dendritic cell vaccination followed higher pretreatment TIL content.

Only patients with spare fresh-frozen tumor and over two years of follow-up were included. The primer mix had 60 V beta and 13 J beta primers. Profiling relied on immunoSEQ multiplex PCR, and the TCRdb table lists in-frame clones only, not all of them. The sample has around 62,000 clones, approximately 85% seen once; the top ten hold about 8.9%. Germline-derived CDR1 and CDR2 are KGHSY and FQNENV. V lost 2 bases and J 4 bases, leaving 11 bases between the germline ends. CDR3 size: 14 residues. A word on this clone: Its antigen is not identified.

Here the sequenced sample was blood, taken before dendritic cell vaccination. The sequence was obtained from a human donor with glioblastoma. The genes are TRBV16 and TRBJ1-1; D is perhaps TRBD1 (5 bases). CDR3 in amino acids: CASSQGGGFTEAFF. CDR3 DNA sequence: TGTGCCAGCAGCCAAGGTGGGGGGTTCACTGAAGCTTTCTTT. Full variable domain (remainder filled in from reference TRBV16 and TRBJ1-1): GEEVAQTPKHLVRGEGQKAKLYCAPIKGHSYVFWYQQVLKNEFKFLISFQNENVFDETGMPKERFSAKCLPNSPCSLEIQATKLEDSAVYFCASSQGGGFTEAFFGQGTRLTVV.